This TCR beta chain is from a study of regulatory T cells in long-lasting Graves disease. Time point reported: newly diagnosed GD, antithyroid drugs for less than 3 months. With RNA extracted from PBMCs as input, the TCR library was made. According to the study, TCR beta libraries were built with iRepertoire HTBI primers and CDR3-region Arm-PCR. TCRdb itself ran the multiplex PCR reads through MiXCR, one entry per CDR3 protein. This sample has 300,000 to 400,000 distinct CDR3 sequences, with 16% found just once. General study results and limits: Blood alone, not thyroid tissue, was studied.

CDR3 length: 16 residues. The J segment lost 1 base and the V segment lost 7 bases, leaving 9 bases of the junction unmatched. As for this clonotype: Its antigen is still unknown.

The sample also formed part of further work on T cells in Graves' hyperthyroidism and ophthalmopathy. As reported in that work: The TCR CDR3 first-round RT-PCR relied on the HTBI primer set.

The chain has TRBV12-3 or TRBV12-4 and TRBJ1-4, with 7 nucleotides matching TRBD1. This TCR was recovered from a man in his forties with Graves disease. The input for sequencing was peripheral blood mononuclear cells (PBMCs), taken at new diagnosis, from a patient treated with antithyroid drugs. This CDR3 reads CASKGTVFLTNEKLFF. The CDR3 DNA follows: TGTGCCAGCAAGGGGACAGTCTTTTTAACTAATGAAAAACTGTTTTTT.